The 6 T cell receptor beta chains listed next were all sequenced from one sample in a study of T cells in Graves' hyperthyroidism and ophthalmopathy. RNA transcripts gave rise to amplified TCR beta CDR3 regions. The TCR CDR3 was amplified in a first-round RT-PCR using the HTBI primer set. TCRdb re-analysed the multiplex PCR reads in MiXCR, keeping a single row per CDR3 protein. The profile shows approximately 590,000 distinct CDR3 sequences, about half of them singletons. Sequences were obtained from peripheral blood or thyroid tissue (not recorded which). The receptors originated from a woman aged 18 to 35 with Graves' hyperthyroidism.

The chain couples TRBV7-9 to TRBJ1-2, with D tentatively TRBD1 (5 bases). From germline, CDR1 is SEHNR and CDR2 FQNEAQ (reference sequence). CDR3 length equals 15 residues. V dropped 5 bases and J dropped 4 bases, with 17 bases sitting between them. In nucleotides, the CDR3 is TGTGCCAGCAGCCTGGGACCAGAGGACCCCTATGGCTACACCTTC. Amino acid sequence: CASSLGPEDPYGYTF.

The CDR3, as DNA: TGTGCCAGCAGCCAAGACCAGGGGAGTTTCACTGAAGCTTTCTTT. Translated: CASSQDQGSFTEAFF. The chain couples TRBV14 to TRBJ1-1; the D gene is possibly TRBD1 (6 bases). V lost 0 bases and J 4 bases, leaving 12 bases between the germline ends. Germline V CDR1 and CDR2: SGHDN, FVKESK. The CDR3 spans 15 residues.

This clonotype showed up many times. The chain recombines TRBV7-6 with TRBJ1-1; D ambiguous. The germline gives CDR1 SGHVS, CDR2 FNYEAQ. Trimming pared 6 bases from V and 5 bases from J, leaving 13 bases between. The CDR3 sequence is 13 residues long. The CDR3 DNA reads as TGTGCCAGCAGTTTCGGGTTGGGTACTGAAGCTTTCTTT. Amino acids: CASSFGLGTEAFF.

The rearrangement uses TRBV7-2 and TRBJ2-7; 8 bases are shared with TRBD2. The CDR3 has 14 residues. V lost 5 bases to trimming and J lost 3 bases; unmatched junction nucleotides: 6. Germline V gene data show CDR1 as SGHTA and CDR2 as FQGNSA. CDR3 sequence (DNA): TGTGCCAGCAGCCAAGAACTAGCGGTCTACGAGCAGTACTTC. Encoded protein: CASSQELAVYEQYF.

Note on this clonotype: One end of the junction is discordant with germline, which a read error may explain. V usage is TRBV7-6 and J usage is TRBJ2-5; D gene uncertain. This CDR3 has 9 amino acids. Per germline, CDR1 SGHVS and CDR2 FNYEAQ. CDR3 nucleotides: TGTGCCAGCAGCGGATCACAGAACTTC. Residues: CASSGSQNF.

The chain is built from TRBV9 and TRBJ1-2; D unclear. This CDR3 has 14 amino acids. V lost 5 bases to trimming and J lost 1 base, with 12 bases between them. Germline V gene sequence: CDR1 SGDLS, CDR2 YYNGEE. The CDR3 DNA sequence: TGTGCCAGCAGTGCCGGTTGGGATAACTATGGCTACACCTTC. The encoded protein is CASSAGWDNYGYTF.